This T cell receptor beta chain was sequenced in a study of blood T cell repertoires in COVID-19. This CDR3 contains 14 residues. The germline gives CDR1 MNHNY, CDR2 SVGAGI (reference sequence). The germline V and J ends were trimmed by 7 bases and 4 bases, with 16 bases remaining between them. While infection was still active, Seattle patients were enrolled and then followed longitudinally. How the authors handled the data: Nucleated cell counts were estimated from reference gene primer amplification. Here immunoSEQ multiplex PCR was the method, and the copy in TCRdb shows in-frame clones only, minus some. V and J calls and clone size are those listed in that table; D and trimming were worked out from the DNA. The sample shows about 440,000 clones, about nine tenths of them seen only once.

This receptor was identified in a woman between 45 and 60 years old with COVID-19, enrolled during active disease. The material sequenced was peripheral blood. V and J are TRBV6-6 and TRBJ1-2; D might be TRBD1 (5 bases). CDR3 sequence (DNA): TGTGCCAGCACCGAGACAGTAACTGCCTATGGCTACACCTTC. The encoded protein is CASTETVTAYGYTF.